The TCR beta chain described here comes from a study of T cells in Graves' hyperthyroidism and ophthalmopathy. Ten or more counts support this clonotype. Its target is unknown. Amplified TCR beta CDR3 regions derived from RNA transcripts. The TCR CDR3 was amplified in a first-round RT-PCR using the HTBI primer set. TCRdb processed the multiplex PCR reads anew with MiXCR; each CDR3 protein has one entry. The profile shows 750,000 to 900,000 distinct CDR3 sequences, approximately 40% of them singletons. The CDR3 has 11 amino acids. Deletions cut 6 bases from V and 5 bases from J, with 5 bases between. Germline CDR1 reads MNHEY; CDR2 reads SMNVEV (reference sequence). Notes on the study in general: Most expanded thyroid clonotypes above 0.001 recurred in blood.

Hyperthyroidism in the patients, aged 18 to 65, was newly diagnosed and under 2 months in duration. Uncontrolled infection, other autoimmune disease, pregnancy or lactation excluded patients. Clinical symptoms, serum thyroxine, TRAb, thyroid ultrasound and orbital computed tomography informed diagnoses. The chain employs TRBV27 and TRBJ1-5; D unclear. This receptor was identified in a man between 18 and 35 years old with Graves' hyperthyroidism. Sample: blood. CDR3 nucleotide sequence: TGTGCCAGCAGCCTTCATCAGCCCCAGCATTTT. Its translation is CASSLHQPQHF.